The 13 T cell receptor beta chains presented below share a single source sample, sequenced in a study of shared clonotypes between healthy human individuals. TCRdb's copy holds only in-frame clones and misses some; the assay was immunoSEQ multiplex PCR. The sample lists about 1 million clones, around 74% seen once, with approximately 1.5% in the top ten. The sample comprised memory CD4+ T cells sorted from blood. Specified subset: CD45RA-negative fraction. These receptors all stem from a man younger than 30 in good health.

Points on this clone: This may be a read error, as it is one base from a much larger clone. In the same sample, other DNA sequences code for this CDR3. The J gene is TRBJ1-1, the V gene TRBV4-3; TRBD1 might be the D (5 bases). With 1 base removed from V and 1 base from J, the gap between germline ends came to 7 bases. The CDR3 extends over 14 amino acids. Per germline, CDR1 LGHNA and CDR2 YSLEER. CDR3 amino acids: CASSQGRANTEAFF. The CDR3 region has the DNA TGCGCCAGCAGCCAAGGCAGGGCGAACACTGAAGCTTTCTTT.

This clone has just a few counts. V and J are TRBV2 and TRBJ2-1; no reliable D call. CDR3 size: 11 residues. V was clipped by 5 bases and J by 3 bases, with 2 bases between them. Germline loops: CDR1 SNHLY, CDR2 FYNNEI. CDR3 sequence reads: CASSNYNEQFF. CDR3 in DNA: TGTGCCAGCAGTAACTACAATGAGCAGTTCTTC.

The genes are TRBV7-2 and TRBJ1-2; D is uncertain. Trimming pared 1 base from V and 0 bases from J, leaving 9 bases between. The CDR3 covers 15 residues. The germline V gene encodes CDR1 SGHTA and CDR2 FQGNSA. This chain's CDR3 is CASSLVTQTNYGYTF. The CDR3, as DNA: TGTGCCAGCAGCTTAGTGACGCAAACTAACTATGGCTACACCTTC.

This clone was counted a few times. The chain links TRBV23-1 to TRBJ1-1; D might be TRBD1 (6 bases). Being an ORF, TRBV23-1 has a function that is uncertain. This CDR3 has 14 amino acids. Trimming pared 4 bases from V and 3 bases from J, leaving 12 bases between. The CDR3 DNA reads TGCGCCAGCAGTCCTGGGAGGGGGTACACTGAAGCTTTCTTT. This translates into CASSPGRGYTEAFF.

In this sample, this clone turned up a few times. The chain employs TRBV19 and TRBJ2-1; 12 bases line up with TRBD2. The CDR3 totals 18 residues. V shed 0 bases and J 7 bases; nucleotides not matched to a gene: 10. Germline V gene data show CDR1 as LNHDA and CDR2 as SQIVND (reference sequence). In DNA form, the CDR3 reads TGTGCCAGTAGTATAGAGGTACCTAGCGGGAGGGCCCGGAATGAGCAGTTCTTC. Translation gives CASSIEVPSGRARNEQFF.

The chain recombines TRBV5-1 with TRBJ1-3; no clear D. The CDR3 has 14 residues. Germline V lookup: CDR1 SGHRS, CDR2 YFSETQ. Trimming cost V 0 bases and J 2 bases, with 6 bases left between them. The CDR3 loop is CASSLDRTGNTIYF. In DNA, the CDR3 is TGCGCCAGCAGCTTGGACCGTACTGGAAACACCATATATTTT.

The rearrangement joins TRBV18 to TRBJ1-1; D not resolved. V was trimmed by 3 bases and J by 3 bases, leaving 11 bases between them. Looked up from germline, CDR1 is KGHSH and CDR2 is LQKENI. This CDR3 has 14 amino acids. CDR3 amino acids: CASSPTYGDTEAFF. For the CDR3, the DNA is TGTGCCAGCTCACCTACATACGGGGACACTGAAGCTTTCTTT.

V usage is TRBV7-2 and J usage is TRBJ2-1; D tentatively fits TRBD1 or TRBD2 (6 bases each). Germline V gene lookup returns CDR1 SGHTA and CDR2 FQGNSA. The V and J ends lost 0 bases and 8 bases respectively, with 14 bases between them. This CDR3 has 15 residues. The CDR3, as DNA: TGTGCCAGCAGCTTAGCGCTGCTGGAGGGGGATGAGCAGTTCTTC. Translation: CASSLALLEGDEQFF. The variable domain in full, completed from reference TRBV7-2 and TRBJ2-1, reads GAGVSQSPSNKVTEKGKDVELRCDPISGHTALYWYRQSLGQGLEFLIYFQGNSAPDKSGLPSDRFSAERTGGSVSTLTIQRTQQEDSAVYLCASSLALLEGDEQFFGPGTRLTVL.

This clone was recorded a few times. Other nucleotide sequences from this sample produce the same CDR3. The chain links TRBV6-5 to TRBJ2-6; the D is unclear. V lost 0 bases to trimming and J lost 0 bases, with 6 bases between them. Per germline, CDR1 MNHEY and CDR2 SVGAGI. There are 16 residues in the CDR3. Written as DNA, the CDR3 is TGTGCCAGCAGTTACTCCGGGTACTCTGGGGCCAACGTCCTGACTTTC. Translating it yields CASSYSGYSGANVLTF.

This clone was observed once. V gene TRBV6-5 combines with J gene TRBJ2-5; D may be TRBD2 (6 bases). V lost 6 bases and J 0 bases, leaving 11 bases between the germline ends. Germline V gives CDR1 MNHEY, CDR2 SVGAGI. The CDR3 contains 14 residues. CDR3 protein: CASRRDQYQETQYF. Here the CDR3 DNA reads TGTGCCAGCAGGCGGGACCAGTACCAAGAGACCCAGTACTTC.

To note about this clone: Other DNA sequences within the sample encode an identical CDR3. CDR3 loop: CASSVGTGNYGYTF. DNA for the CDR3: TGTGCCAGCAGCGTGGGGACAGGCAACTATGGCTACACCTTC. V usage is TRBV9 and J usage is TRBJ1-2, with 8 nucleotides matching TRBD1. Germline V lookup: CDR1 SGDLS, CDR2 YYNGEE. The CDR3 sequence is 14 residues long. Trimming at V came to 2 bases and at J to 2 bases, leaving 2 bases not matched to a gene.

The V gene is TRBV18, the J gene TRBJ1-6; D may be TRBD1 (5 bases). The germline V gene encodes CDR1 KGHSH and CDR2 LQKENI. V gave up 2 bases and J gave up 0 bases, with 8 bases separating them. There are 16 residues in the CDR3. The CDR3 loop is CASSPYGASYNSPLHF. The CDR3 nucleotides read TGTGCCAGCTCACCATACGGGGCCTCCTATAATTCACCCCTCCACTTT.

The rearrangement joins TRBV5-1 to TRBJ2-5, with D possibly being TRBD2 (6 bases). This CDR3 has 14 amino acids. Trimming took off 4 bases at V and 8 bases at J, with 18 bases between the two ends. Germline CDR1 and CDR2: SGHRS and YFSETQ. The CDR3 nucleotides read TGCGCCAGCAGCGCCGGGGGTCTCCGGGACACCCAGTACTTC. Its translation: CASSAGGLRDTQYF.